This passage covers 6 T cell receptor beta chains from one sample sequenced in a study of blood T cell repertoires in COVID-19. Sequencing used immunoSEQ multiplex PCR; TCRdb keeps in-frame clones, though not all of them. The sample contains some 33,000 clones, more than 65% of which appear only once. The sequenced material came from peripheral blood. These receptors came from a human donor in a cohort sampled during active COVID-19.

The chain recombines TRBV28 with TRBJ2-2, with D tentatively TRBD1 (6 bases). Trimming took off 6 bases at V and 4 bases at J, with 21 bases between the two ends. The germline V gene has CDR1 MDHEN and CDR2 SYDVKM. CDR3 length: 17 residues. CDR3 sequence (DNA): TGTGCCAGCAGCTCACAAACAGGGCGGGTAGGCACCGGGGAGCTGTTTTTT. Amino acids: CASSSQTGRVGTGELFF.

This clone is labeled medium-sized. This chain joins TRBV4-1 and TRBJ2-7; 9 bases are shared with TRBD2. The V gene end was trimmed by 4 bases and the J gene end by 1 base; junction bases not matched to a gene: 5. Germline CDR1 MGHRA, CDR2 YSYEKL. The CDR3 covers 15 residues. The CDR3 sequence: CASSRVTSGSYEQYF. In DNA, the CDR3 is TGCGCCAGCAGCCGAGTGACTAGCGGTTCCTACGAGCAGTACTTC.

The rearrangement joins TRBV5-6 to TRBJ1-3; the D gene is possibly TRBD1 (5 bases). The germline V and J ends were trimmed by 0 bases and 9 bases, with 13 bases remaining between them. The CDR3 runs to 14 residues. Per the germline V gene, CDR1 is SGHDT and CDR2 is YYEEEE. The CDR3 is CASSLAGEGSTIYF. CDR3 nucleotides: TGTGCCAGCAGCTTGGCCGGGGAGGGGAGCACCATATATTTT. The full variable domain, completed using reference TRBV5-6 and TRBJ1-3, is DAGVTQSPTHLIKTRGQQVTLRCSPKSGHDTVSWYQQALGQGPQFIFQYYEEEERQRGNFPDRFSGHQFPNYSSELNVNALLLGDSALYLCASSLAGEGSTIYFGEGSWLTVV.

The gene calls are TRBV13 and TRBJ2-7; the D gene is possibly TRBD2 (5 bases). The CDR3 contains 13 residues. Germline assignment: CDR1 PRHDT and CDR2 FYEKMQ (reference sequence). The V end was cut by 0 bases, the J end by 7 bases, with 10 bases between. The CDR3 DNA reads TGTGCCAGCAGCTTAGGCCCGGGGAAGGAGCAGTACTTC. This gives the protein CASSLGPGKEQYF.

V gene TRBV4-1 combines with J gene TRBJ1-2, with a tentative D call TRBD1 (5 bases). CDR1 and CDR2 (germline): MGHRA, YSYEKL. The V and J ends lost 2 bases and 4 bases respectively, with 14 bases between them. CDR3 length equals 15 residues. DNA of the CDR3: TGCGCCAGCAGCCAACCCCTCCAGGGACTCTATGGCTACACCTTC. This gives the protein CASSQPLQGLYGYTF.

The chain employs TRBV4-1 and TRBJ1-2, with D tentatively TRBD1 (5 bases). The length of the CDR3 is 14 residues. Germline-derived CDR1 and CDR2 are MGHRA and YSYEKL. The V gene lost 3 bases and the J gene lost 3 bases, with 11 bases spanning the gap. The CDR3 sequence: CASSHSRVDYGYTF. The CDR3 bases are TGCGCCAGCAGCCATTCCAGGGTTGACTATGGCTACACCTTC.